One and the same sample provided the 18 T cell receptor beta chains below, sequenced in a study of T-cell reconstitution after alpha-beta-depleted transplantation in children. Library preparation (for TCRbeta) was performed with unique molecular identifiers. MiXCR, applied by TCRdb to the PCR reads, yields one record per CDR3 protein. The sample gives about 300,000 distinct CDR3 sequences, over 9% of which show up once; approximately 7.6% is in the top ten. The starting material was PBMCs, obtained before TCRalphabeta/CD19-depleted stem cell transplant. The receptors were gathered from a boy under two years old with acute myeloid leukemia, due to receive a stem cell transplant.

There are many counts of this clonotype. The rearrangement joins TRBV20-1 to TRBJ2-4; D unclear. The CDR3 runs 15 residues. The V gene lost 0 bases and the J gene lost 7 bases, with 16 bases spanning the gap. Per the germline V gene, CDR1 is DFQATT and CDR2 is SNEGSKA (reference sequence). CDR3 protein: CSARDQDKDGNIQYF. The CDR3 coding sequence is TGCAGTGCTAGAGATCAGGATAAGGATGGCAACATTCAGTACTTC.

The J gene is TRBJ2-3, the V gene TRBV12-3 or TRBV12-4; D is ambiguous. The CDR3 is 13 amino acids. Trimming stripped 4 bases from V and 6 bases from J, with 11 bases between. The CDR3 nucleotides read TGTGCCAGCAGTTCCGGACGTGAGGATACGCAGTATTTT. Translating gives CASSSGREDTQYF.

The genes are TRBV30 and TRBJ2-2, with unresolved D. Per the germline V gene, CDR1 is GTSNPN and CDR2 is SVGIG (reference sequence). The CDR3 spans 12 residues. V lost 0 bases and J 4 bases, leaving 3 bases between the germline ends. CDR3 in DNA: TGTGCCTGGAGTGTACTCACCGGGGAGCTGTTTTTT. This codes for CAWSVLTGELFF.

This clonotype came up many times. V usage is TRBV10-3 and J usage is TRBJ2-5; maybe TRBD2 (6 bases). This CDR3 has 13 residues. V dropped 6 bases and J dropped 5 bases, with 13 bases sitting between them. Germline loops: CDR1 ENHRY, CDR2 SYGVKD. This chain's CDR3 is CAIRLAAQETQYF. The CDR3 DNA reads TGTGCCATCAGGTTAGCGGCCCAGGAGACCCAGTACTTC.

This clonotype has only a few counts. The V call is TRBV7-9, the J call TRBJ2-7, with D perhaps given as TRBD1 or TRBD2 (6 bases each). V shed 5 bases and J shed 4 bases, with 21 bases lying between them. This CDR3 is 16 amino acids long. Germline-derived CDR1 and CDR2 are SEHNR and FQNEAQ (reference sequence). In DNA, the CDR3 is TGTGCCAGCAGCCACCTGACGGCCACAGGGAGGTACGAGCAGTACTTC. Amino acids: CASSHLTATGRYEQYF.

This clonotype has ten or more counts. The V call is TRBV5-1, the J call TRBJ2-1, with 7 bases that match TRBD2. Trimming took 0 bases from V and 10 from J; bases not matched to a gene: 10. This CDR3 comprises 15 residues. Looked up from germline, CDR1 is SGHRS and CDR2 is YFSETQ. The CDR3 loop reads CASSLGHSTSVEQFF. The CDR3, as DNA: TGCGCCAGCAGCTTGGGGCACTCTACTAGCGTGGAGCAGTTCTTC.

This clonotype was seen at least ten times. The chain uses TRBV24-1 and TRBJ1-1; no clear D. Trimming removed 7 bases at V and 2 bases at J, with 13 bases between. The V gene's germline CDR1 is KGHDR and CDR2 SFDVKD. This CDR3 spans 14 amino acids. The DNA of the CDR3 is TGTGCCACCAGGGGCGGTCCCACTAACACTGAAGCTTTCTTT. Its translation: CATRGGPTNTEAFF.

The chain recombines TRBV28 with TRBJ2-1, with TRBD2 matching over 10 bases. This CDR3 comprises 15 residues. Germline trimming cut 4 bases from V and 6 bases from J; bases unmatched to any gene: 6. In germline, CDR1 is MDHEN, CDR2 SYDVKM. This CDR3 is CASSSWTSGGNEQFF. The DNA for the CDR3 is TGTGCCAGCAGTTCTTGGACTAGCGGAGGCAATGAGCAGTTCTTC.

This clonotype was seen repeatedly, ten times or more. The rearrangement uses TRBV6-1 and TRBJ2-2; D gene ambiguous. The germline V gene has CDR1 MNHNS and CDR2 SASEGT. V was trimmed by 8 bases and J by 7 bases, leaving 14 bases between them. The CDR3 covers 13 residues. The CDR3 loop reads CASHLGRYGELFF. The CDR3 DNA sequence: TGTGCCAGCCACCTAGGGCGGTACGGGGAGCTGTTTTTT.

The V and J genes are TRBV7-2 and TRBJ2-1, with TRBD1 matching over 8 bases. Germline-derived CDR1 and CDR2 are SGHTA and FQGNSA. Trimming took 3 bases from V and 10 from J; bases not matched to a gene: 2. The CDR3 is made up of 12 amino acids. The CDR3 region is CASSFRTGEQFF. As DNA, the CDR3 is TGTGCCAGCAGCTTCCGGACAGGGGAGCAGTTCTTC.

This clonotype was seen many times. The chain links TRBV12-3 or TRBV12-4 to TRBJ2-7, with 12 nucleotides matching TRBD2. J gave up 1 base and V 6 bases, and 7 bases lay outside the gene matches. CDR3 length: 16 residues. CDR3 protein: CASSRTSGRSSYEQYF. The CDR3, as DNA: TGTGCCAGCAGCCGTACTAGCGGGAGGTCTTCCTACGAGCAGTACTTC.

This clonotype has ten or more counts. This chain joins TRBV28 and TRBJ2-3; 7 bases fit TRBD2. This CDR3 is 16 amino acids long. V gave up 4 bases and J gave up 1 base; unmatched junction bases: 8. Germline CDR1 reads MDHEN; CDR2 reads SYDVKM. The CDR3 protein is CASSSLRAGGTDTQYF. The CDR3 DNA is TGTGCCAGCAGTTCCCTTCGGGCGGGGGGCACAGATACGCAGTATTTT.

This clonotype came up a few times. This chain uses TRBV27 with TRBJ2-7; 10 bases fit TRBD1. CDR3 length: 16 residues. Germline values: CDR1 MNHEY, CDR2 SMNVEV (reference sequence). The V segment lost 4 bases and the J segment 3 bases; nucleotides outside the gene matches: 9. The DNA of the CDR3 is TGTGCCAGCAGTTCTTCAGGACAGGGGGGCTTCTACGAGCAGTACTTC. Its protein product is CASSSSGQGGFYEQYF.

This chain links TRBV7-2 with TRBJ2-3, with TRBD2 identical over 10 bases. CDR1 and CDR2 (germline): SGHTA, FQGNSA. Germline trimming cut 5 bases from V and 9 bases from J; bases unmatched to any gene: 11. The CDR3 is 15 amino acids. For the CDR3, the DNA is TGTGCCAGCAGCCGTAGGGAGCGGGAGGGATCAACGCAGTATTTT. Protein sequence: CASSRREREGSTQYF.

J is TRBJ2-3 and V is TRBV24-1; 8 bases agree with TRBD2. J gave up 3 bases and V 5 bases, and 6 bases lay outside the gene matches. Germline CDR1 KGHDR, CDR2 SFDVKD. CDR3 size: 15 residues. Here the CDR3 reads CATSGTGGPTDTQYF. Written as DNA, the CDR3 is TGTGCCACCAGTGGGACGGGAGGGCCGACAGATACGCAGTATTTT.

This clonotype was seen ten or more times. The chain couples TRBV5-1 to TRBJ2-6; D is possibly TRBD1 (6 bases). CDR3 length: 17 amino acids. Between the trimmed V and J ends, which lost 4 bases and 0 bases, there was a span of 14 bases. Germline V gene lookup returns CDR1 SGHRS and CDR2 YFSETQ. CDR3 region: CASSQTGFFSGANVLTF. The CDR3, as DNA: TGCGCCAGCAGCCAGACAGGTTTCTTCTCTGGGGCCAACGTCCTGACTTTC.

For this clonotype: Its ends do not fully match the called genes, so a read error is possible. The CDR3 sequence: CASSSDRGESQYF. CDR3 bases: TGTGCCAGCAGCTCGGACAGGGGAGAGAGCCAGTACTTC. The V call is TRBV7-2, the J call TRBJ2-5; 9 bases map to TRBD1. CDR1 and CDR2 from the germline V gene are SGHTA and FQGNSA. CDR3 size: 13 residues.

This clonotype was counted between two and nine times. The CDR3 is CASRSRLASYEQYF. As DNA, the CDR3 is TGTGCCAGCAGATCTAGACTAGCCTCCTACGAGCAGTACTTC. The rearrangement joins TRBV6-2 or TRBV6-3 to TRBJ2-7; 7 bases fit TRBD2. From germline, CDR1 is MNHEY and CDR2 SVGEGT. This CDR3 is built from 14 residues. V lost 6 bases and J lost 0; bases outside the gene matches: 5.